A selection of T cell receptor beta chains follows, all from one sample in a study of beta chain features in type 1 diabetes. Assay used: immunoSEQ multiplex PCR; TCRdb lists only in-frame clones, some missing. The data show approximately 150,000 clones, about 13% seen once. The sequencing input was central memory CD4+ T cells from blood. The receptors originated from a man aged 18 to 30 with type 1 diabetes. Each CDR3 is given with its conserved first and last residue. A D gene is named only where the DNA matches it firmly. Rows may omit the clone size; those that give it use once, few, many or a size class.

J gene,clone size,V gene,CDR3 length,D gene,CDR3 protein,CDR3 DNA
TRBJ1-1,-,TRBV5-1,13,TRBD1,CASSLGQATEAFF,TGCGCCAGCAGCCTAGGACAGGCCACTGAAGCTTTCTTT
TRBJ1-5,few,TRBV7-2,13,-,CASSSTNNQPQHF,TGTGCCAGCAGCTCCACGAACAATCAGCCCCAGCATTTT
TRBJ1-1,few,TRBV28,13,-,CASTAGDYTEAFF,TGTGCCAGCACCGCAGGGGACTACACTGAAGCTTTCTTT
TRBJ1-4,few,TRBV10-3,13,-,CAISDMEGEKLFF,TGTGCCATCAGTGATATGGAAGGCGAAAAACTGTTTTTT
TRBJ1-5,-,TRBV6-5,13,TRBD1,CASSRQGLEPQHF,TGTGCCAGCTCCCGACAGGGGCTCGAACCCCAGCATTTT
TRBJ2-3,few,TRBV29-1,14,TRBD1,CSATTGGVTDTQYF,TGCAGCGCCACGACAGGGGGAGTCACAGATACGCAGTATTTT
TRBJ2-5,-,TRBV30,13,-,CAWSAGVQETQYF,TGTGCCTGGAGCGCCGGGGTTCAGGAGACCCAGTACTTC
TRBJ2-7,few,TRBV6-5,12,-,CASSYPEQGEYF,TGTGCCAGCAGTTACCCAGAACAAGGGGAGTACTTC
TRBJ2-1,few,TRBV9,13,TRBD2,CASSVGSGDEQFF,TGTGCCAGCAGCGTAGGGAGCGGGGATGAGCAGTTCTTC
TRBJ2-2,-,TRBV11-2,14,-,CASSNRRNTGELFF,TGTGCCAGCAGCAACCGACGGAACACCGGGGAGCTGTTTTTT
TRBJ2-5,few,TRBV7-9,15,-,CASSLALDISGTQYF,TGTGCCAGCAGCTTAGCGCTAGACATCTCGGGGACCCAGTACTTC
TRBJ1-3,-,TRBV19,15,-,CASAGASGSGNTIYF,TGTGCCAGTGCCGGGGCCTCGGGATCTGGAAACACCATATATTTT
TRBJ1-1,-,TRBV10-3,13,-,CAIRGRGTTEAFF,TGTGCCATCAGGGGCCGGGGGACCACTGAAGCTTTCTTT
TRBJ2-6,-,TRBV27,14,-,CASSLSGGANVLTF,TGTGCCAGCAGTTTATCGGGAGGGGCCAACGTCCTGACTTTC
TRBJ1-1,-,TRBV5-1,14,TRBD1,CASSLDPTGRVAFF,TGCGCCAGCAGCTTGGACCCGACAGGGCGGGTAGCTTTCTTT
TRBJ1-1,-,TRBV5-4,14,-,CASTHSRMNTEAFF,TGTGCCAGCACCCACAGTAGGATGAACACTGAAGCTTTCTTT
TRBJ1-2,few,TRBV18,15,-,CASSPGEQELDGYTF,TGTGCCAGCTCACCAGGGGAACAGGAGTTAGATGGCTACACCTTC
TRBJ2-7,few,TRBV2,14,-,CASSEGSGTYEQYF,TGTGCCAGCAGTGAAGGTTCAGGGACCTACGAGCAGTACTTC
TRBJ2-4,many,TRBV7-6,14,-,CASSFGGRGDIQYF,TGTGCCAGCAGCTTTGGGGGCCGAGGGGACATTCAGTACTTC
TRBJ1-1,-,TRBV18,16,-,CASSPPMGQAVTEAFF,TGTGCCAGCTCACCACCCATGGGGCAAGCGGTCACTGAAGCTTTCTTT
TRBJ1-1,-,TRBV9,12,-,CASSKSKGEAFF,TGTGCCAGCAGCAAAAGCAAGGGCGAAGCTTTCTTT
TRBJ2-1,-,TRBV6-5,12,-,CASSGRSNEQFF,TGTGCCAGCAGTGGAAGGAGTAATGAGCAGTTCTTC
TRBJ2-7,few,TRBV25-1,13,-,CASSEYPLYEQYF,TGTGCCAGCAGTGAATATCCCTTATACGAGCAGTACTTC
TRBJ2-3,many,TRBV7-2,13,-,CARYGVTTDTQYF,TGTGCCAGATACGGGGTAACCACAGATACGCAGTATTTT
TRBJ1-2,-,TRBV27,13,-,CASSPHGDDRYTF,TGTGCCAGCAGTCCCCACGGGGATGATCGCTACACCTTC
TRBJ2-5,-,TRBV12-5,14,-,CASGAGQSQETQYF,TGTGCTAGTGGTGCCGGACAGTCCCAAGAGACCCAGTACTTC
TRBJ1-4,-,TRBV18,14,-,CASSPPQGGEKLFF,TGTGCCAGCTCACCACCCCAGGGAGGCGAAAAACTGTTTTTT
TRBJ2-3,-,TRBV27,13,-,CASSFREGDTQYF,TGTGCCAGCAGTTTCCGTGAGGGAGATACGCAGTATTTT
TRBJ1-4,few,TRBV9,15,-,CASSAQGVRDEKLFF,TGTGCCAGCAGCGCCCAGGGTGTACGTGATGAAAAACTGTTTTTT
TRBJ1-2,few,TRBV11-2,14,-,CASSLGSTNYGYTF,TGTGCCAGCAGCTTAGGTTCAACTAACTATGGCTACACCTTC
TRBJ1-6,many,TRBV23-1,14,TRBD1,CASRDGQGGSPLHF,TGCGCCAGCAGGGATGGACAGGGAGGATCACCCCTCCACTTT
TRBJ1-4,few,TRBV30,11,-,CAWTIGEKLFF,TGTGCCTGGACAATTGGCGAAAAACTGTTTTTT
TRBJ2-2,few,TRBV19,15,-,CASSEQGSNTGELFF,TGTGCCAGTAGTGAGCAGGGTTCGAACACCGGGGAGCTGTTTTTT
TRBJ1-5,many,TRBV6-5,11,-,CASGPSGPQHF,TGTGCCAGTGGTCCGTCGGGCCCCCAGCATTTT
TRBJ2-2,few,TRBV9,18,TRBD2,CASSVGAGTSITTGELFF,TGTGCCAGCAGCGTAGGGGCCGGGACTAGCATTACCACCGGGGAGCTGTTTTTT
TRBJ1-1,few,TRBV5-1,15,-,CASSLQGGMNTEAFF,TGCGCCAGCAGCTTGCAAGGAGGGATGAACACTGAAGCTTTCTTT
TRBJ1-5,few,TRBV9,14,TRBD1,CASSATGVDQPQHF,TGTGCCAGCAGCGCAACAGGGGTCGATCAGCCCCAGCATTTT
TRBJ1-1,few,TRBV6-5,11,-,CASTIQGEAFF,TGTGCCAGCACCATCCAGGGAGAAGCTTTCTTT
TRBJ2-3,few,TRBV5-4,15,-,CASAFPGESTDTQYF,TGTGCCAGCGCCTTTCCTGGGGAAAGCACAGATACGCAGTATTTT
TRBJ2-3,-,TRBV7-8,14,-,CASSLSGGTDTQYF,TGTGCCAGCAGCTTAAGCGGAGGCACAGATACGCAGTATTTT
TRBJ2-7,few,TRBV27,13,-,CASSKGKFDEQYF,TGTGCCAGCAGTAAAGGGAAGTTTGACGAGCAGTACTTC
TRBJ2-5,many,TRBV7-2,15,-,CASSSGTRPQETQYF,TGTGCCAGCAGCTCCGGGACACGGCCACAAGAGACCCAGTACTTC
TRBJ1-2,many,TRBV28,11,-,CASSINGGYTF,TGTGCCAGCAGTATTAATGGCGGCTACACCTTC
TRBJ1-2,few,TRBV9,15,-,CASSPTGVINYGYTF,TGTGCCAGCAGCCCCACCGGGGTGATTAACTATGGCTACACCTTC
TRBJ2-7,-,TRBV27,14,-,CASSPRRRGYEQYF,TGTGCCAGCAGTCCTCGTCGGAGAGGTTACGAGCAGTACTTC
TRBJ2-5,few,TRBV30,15,-,CAWSSGRVGQETQYF,TGTGCCTGGAGTAGCGGCAGGGTGGGGCAAGAGACCCAGTACTTC
TRBJ1-5,few,TRBV12-5,13,-,CASGLQGGQPQHF,TGTGCTAGTGGTTTACAGGGCGGTCAGCCCCAGCATTTT